This paragraph reports one T cell receptor beta chain. Its antigen remains unknown. CDR1 and CDR2 from the germline V gene are SGHTA and FQGNSA. V shed 5 bases and J shed 0 bases, with 17 bases lying between them. The CDR3 contains 17 residues. The authors divided CD4+ cells into CD45RA+ naive and CD45RA-negative memory subsets. Profiled with immunoSEQ multiplex PCR; TCRdb holds only in-frame clones, not every one. The sample carries about 2.3 million clones, approximately 90% recorded once. These data are taken from a study of shared clonotypes between healthy human individuals. Study-wide context: CD4 naive and memory got three plates each, CD8 naive two, CD8 memory one.

Study-wide points: Naive subsets generally had larger estimated richness than memory subsets.

This clonotype originated in a man between 18 and 29 years old in good health. Some clones in this sample may be carry-over from other donors' samples. The chain recombines TRBV7-2 with TRBJ1-5; tentative D call: TRBD1 (5 bases). Sequences were obtained from naive CD4+ T cells from PBMCs. Subset given: CD45RA+ positively selected. Here the CDR3 DNA reads TGTGCCAGCAGCCCAAGTCCAGGGCAATATAGCAATCAGCCCCAGCATTTT. Protein: CASSPSPGQYSNQPQHF.